This T cell receptor (beta chain) appears in the sequencing data of a study of T cell responses to AZD1222 COVID-19 vaccine. Points from the study as a whole: Reportedly, nearly half of unique spike TCRs recognized epitopes outside B.1.351/B.1.1.7 mutations. Every sample of the repertoires postdated the peak T cell response. Receipt of two AZD1222 doses was followed by a rise in Spike-specific TCR breadth and depth. Mostly white British, mostly female donors; authors suggested clonal diversity may be underestimated.

The table came from immunoSEQ multiplex PCR; TCRdb's copy has only in-frame clones and leaves some out. Among about 110,000 clones listed, 94% were seen once. In germline, CDR1 is SEHNR, CDR2 FQNEAQ (reference sequence). The V gene end was trimmed by 5 bases and the J gene end by 2 bases; junction bases not matched to a gene: 5. This CDR3 has 14 residues. Concerning this clone itself: Its antigen remains unknown.

The source is an adult who received the AZD1222 COVID-19 vaccine. The chain is built from TRBV7-9 and TRBJ1-1; 7 bases align to TRBD1. Material: peripheral blood, obtained 28 days after the second AZD1222 dose. The CDR3 DNA reads TGTGCCAGCAGCCCCAGACAGGGCAACACTGAAGCTTTCTTT. Translation: CASSPRQGNTEAFF. Filled out from reference TRBV7-9 and TRBJ1-1, the complete variable domain reads DTGVSQNPRHKITKRGQNVTFRCDPISEHNRLYWYRQTLGQGPEFLTYFQNEAQLEKSRLLSDRFSAERPKGSFSTLEIQRTEQGDSAMYLCASSPRQGNTEAFFGQGTRLTVV.